A selection of T cell receptor beta chains follows, all from one sample in a study of cytomegalovirus exposure and HLA in healthy donors. Here immunoSEQ multiplex PCR was the method, and the copy in TCRdb shows in-frame clones only, minus some. This sample's clone table lists about 48,000 clones. Sequenced input: PBMCs. The receptors stem from a woman aged 40 to 49 in good health and CMV-seronegative. Both conserved end residues are part of each CDR3. D genes are given only for firm matches. Size is omitted from some rows. Given values are once, few, many or a class for expanded clones.

NA,15,TRBV18,TRBJ2-7,NA,TGTGCCAGCTCAGAGGGAGGAAGGAGCTCCTACGAGCAGTACTTC,CASSEGGRSSYEQYF
NA,13,TRBV28,TRBJ2-7,TRBD1,TGTGCCAGCACCCTGACAGGGGTAGTCGAGCAGTACTTC,CASTLTGVVEQYF
NA,14,TRBV15,TRBJ1-6,TRBD1,TGTGCCACCAGCGTGGGACAGGGTGATTCACCCCTCCACTTT,CATSVGQGDSPLHF
NA,13,TRBV6-1,TRBJ2-2,NA,TGTGCCAGCAGTGCTCAGGGCACCGGGGAGCTGTTTTTT,CASSAQGTGELFF
NA,16,TRBV2,TRBJ1-1,NA,TGTGCCAGCGGGCGCCCCAGGGGCGGAATGAACACTGAAGCTTTCTTT,CASGRPRGGMNTEAFF
NA,16,TRBV5-5,TRBJ1-2,NA,TGTGCCAGCAGCTTTGATTGGGGGCGAGCTAACTATGGCTACACCTTC,CASSFDWGRANYGYTF
NA,21,TRBV4-1,TRBJ1-3,NA,TGCGCCAGCAGCCAATGGTACCTCCCTACCTTTTCGGGAACCGGTGGAAACACCATATATTTT,CASSQWYLPTFSGTGGNTIYF
medium-sized,15,TRBV7-9,TRBJ2-1,TRBD2,TGTGCCAGCAGCGTGACTAGCGGGAGAGGAAATGAGCAGTTCTTC,CASSVTSGRGNEQFF
NA,15,TRBV19,TRBJ1-1,NA,TGTGCCAGTACATATACTTCAGGGGCGGACACTGAAGCTTTCTTT,CASTYTSGADTEAFF
NA,13,TRBV30,TRBJ2-7,NA,TGTGCCTGGTGCTTAAAGGGAGACTACGAGCAGTACTTC,CAWCLKGDYEQYF
NA,18,TRBV7-6,TRBJ1-1,NA,TGTGCCAGCAGCTTAGGATGGACGGGAATTACCAAGGGCACTGAAGCTTTCTTT,CASSLGWTGITKGTEAFF
NA,15,TRBV18,TRBJ1-5,NA,TGTGCCAGCTCACCAGGCAGGGCCATCGGGCAGCCCCAGCATTTT,CASSPGRAIGQPQHF
NA,17,TRBV6-4,TRBJ1-2,NA,TGTGCCAGCAGTGACTCGGGGAGGTCATGGGAACACTATGGCTACACCTTC,CASSDSGRSWEHYGYTF
NA,15,TRBV5-1,TRBJ2-1,NA,TGCGCCAGCAGCTTGACAGGGATGGAAAACAATGAGCAGTTCTTC,CASSLTGMENNEQFF
NA,14,TRBV7-9,TRBJ2-3,TRBD2,TGTGCCAGCAGCCCGGGACTAAGCACAGATACGCAGTATTTT,CASSPGLSTDTQYF
NA,15,TRBV5-4,TRBJ2-3,NA,TGTGCCAGCAGCTTGGGTGGGAGTAACACAGATACGCAGTATTTT,CASSLGGSNTDTQYF
NA,14,TRBV29-1,TRBJ1-6,TRBD1,TGCAGCGCCCGGGACAGCTTCGATAATTCACCCCTCCACTTT,CSARDSFDNSPLHF
NA,15,TRBV7-9,TRBJ1-2,NA,TGTGCCAGCAGGGGGTTGGAAGACAGAAGCTATGGCTACACCTTC,CASRGLEDRSYGYTF
NA,12,TRBV30,TRBJ2-4,TRBD2,TGTGCCGGCGAGCGGGGCAAAAACATTCAGTACTTC,CAGERGKNIQYF
NA,15,TRBV5-1,TRBJ1-3,NA,TGCGCCAGCAGCTTGACCGAGACAGGTGGAAACACCATATATTTT,CASSLTETGGNTIYF
NA,16,TRBV18,TRBJ2-1,TRBD1,TGTGCCAGCTCACGGCCGGGACAGCCCCCCGACAATGAGCAGTTCTTC,CASSRPGQPPDNEQFF
NA,15,TRBV18,TRBJ2-1,NA,TGTGCCAGCTCACTAAGAGGAGGGAGAGAGGGGGAGCAGTTCTTC,CASSLRGGREGEQFF